The rows below give T cell receptor beta chains drawn from one sample of a study of T cell responses to AZD1222 COVID-19 vaccine. Repertoires were generated with immunoSEQ multiplex PCR, while TCRdb's copy carries only in-frame clones and drops some. Of over 85,000 clones in the sample, 80% to 95% are singletons; the top ten hold over 6.5%. Here the sequenced sample was peripheral blood, taken on day 0 of AZD1222 vaccination. These receptors were obtained from an adult in good health. CDR3s include the opening cysteine and the closing phenylalanine or tryptophan. A D gene is named only where the DNA matches it firmly. Not every row has a clone size; where given, it reads once, few, many or a size class.

v_call	d_call	clone_size	j_call	cdr3_aa	cdr3_nt
TRBV2	.	.	TRBJ1-3	CASSDRGSTARTIYF	TGTGCCAGCAGTGATAGGGGCTCGACCGCGAGGACCATATATTTT
TRBV5-1	TRBD1	.	TRBJ1-1	CASSLVVGTGDTEAFF	TGCGCCAGCAGCTTGGTAGTTGGGACAGGGGACACTGAAGCTTTCTTT
TRBV5-6	TRBD2	few	TRBJ2-5	CASSPGLAGVPGRVTQYF	TGTGCCAGCAGCCCGGGACTAGCGGGGGTCCCCGGGAGAGTGACCCAGTACTTC
TRBV7-9	.	few	TRBJ2-7	CASSSGSFDYEQYF	TGTGCCAGCAGCTCAGGGTCATTCGACTACGAGCAGTACTTC
TRBV19	TRBD1	.	TRBJ1-5	CASSDRAIQPQHF	TGTGCCAGTAGTGACAGGGCCATTCAGCCCCAGCATTTT
TRBV5-4	.	.	TRBJ2-7	CASSPGSGSYEQYF	TGTGCCAGCAGCCCGGGGAGCGGATCCTACGAGCAGTACTTC
TRBV18	.	.	TRBJ1-3	CASSPGLGNTIYF	TGTGCCAGCTCCCCTGGACTGGGAAACACCATATATTTT
TRBV5-6	.	once	TRBJ1-3	CASSRVLSSGNTIYF	TGTGCCAGCAGCCGCGTTTTAAGCTCTGGAAACACCATATATTTT
TRBV27	TRBD1	.	TRBJ1-1	CASSRTGNTEAFF	TGTGCCAGCAGTAGGACAGGGAATACTGAAGCTTTCTTT
TRBV5-4	.	.	TRBJ2-5	CASKGNQETQYF	TGTGCCAGCAAGGGTAACCAAGAGACCCAGTACTTC
TRBV4-1	.	.	TRBJ1-2	CASSQGQGFNYGYTF	TGCGCCAGCAGCCAGGGACAAGGGTTTAACTATGGCTACACCTTC
TRBV5-1	.	.	TRBJ1-2	CASSLDSGKRYTF	TGCGCCAGCAGCTTGGATTCGGGGAAGCGCTACACCTTC
TRBV7-6	.	.	TRBJ1-2	CASSLVPQSNYGYTF	TGTGCCAGCAGCTTGGTTCCGCAGAGTAACTATGGCTACACCTTC
TRBV5-1	.	.	TRBJ1-2	CASSLVAPPIGYTF	TGCGCCAGCAGCTTGGTTGCACCCCCAATTGGCTACACCTTC
TRBV30	.	.	TRBJ2-7	CAWSVGVGDYEQYF	TGTGCCTGGAGTGTAGGGGTGGGAGACTACGAGCAGTACTTC
TRBV9	.	.	TRBJ1-2	CASSAVGSGYTF	TGTGCCAGCAGCGCCGTGGGGAGTGGCTACACCTTC
TRBV3-1/TRBV3-2	TRBD2	few	TRBJ2-2	CASSQDASGGRHVGELFF	TGTGCCAGCAGCCAAGATGCTAGCGGGGGTCGGCATGTCGGGGAGCTGTTTTTT
TRBV14	.	.	TRBJ1-1	CASSQTTMGKAFF	TGTGCCAGCAGCCAGACCACAATGGGAAAAGCTTTCTTT
TRBV5-1	TRBD1	.	TRBJ2-1	CASSRDSYIDEQFF	TGCGCCAGCAGCCGGGACAGTTACATCGATGAGCAGTTCTTC
TRBV5-1	.	.	TRBJ1-5	CASSLNRFQPQHF	TGCGCCAGCAGCCTGAACCGTTTCCAGCCCCAGCATTTT
TRBV21-1	.	.	TRBJ2-7	CASSKVGRDDEQYF	TGTGCCAGCAGCAAAGTGGGCCGAGACGACGAGCAGTACTTC
TRBV6-2/TRBV6-3	TRBD2	.	TRBJ2-5	CASSYLTSGGVIEETQYF	TGTGCCAGCAGTTACTTGACTAGCGGGGGGGTTATCGAAGAGACCCAGTACTTC
TRBV19	.	few	TRBJ2-7	CASSIDARAYEQYF	TGTGCCAGTAGTATAGATGCCAGGGCTTACGAGCAGTACTTC
TRBV7-9	.	.	TRBJ1-2	CASSLYRDGYTF	TGTGCCAGCAGCCTTTACAGAGATGGCTACACCTTC
TRBV5-1	.	once	TRBJ1-5	CASSLNSGQPQHF	TGCGCCAGCAGCTTGAATTCGGGACAGCCCCAGCATTTT
TRBV9	TRBD2	once	TRBJ2-1	CASSVDNGGAVQQFF	TGTGCCAGCAGCGTAGATAACGGGGGGGCCGTCCAGCAGTTCTTC
TRBV5-1	.	.	TRBJ1-5	CASSLEGGGSNQPQHF	TGCGCCAGCAGCTTGGAAGGGGGTGGAAGCAATCAGCCCCAGCATTTT
TRBV3-1/TRBV3-2	.	.	TRBJ2-2	CASSLLANTGELFF	TGTGCCAGCAGCCTACTAGCGAACACCGGGGAGCTGTTTTTT
TRBV9	TRBD1	.	TRBJ1-3	CASSAGGLPSGNTIYF	TGTGCCAGCAGCGCAGGGGGACTCCCCTCTGGAAACACCATATATTTT
TRBV19	.	.	TRBJ2-6	CASRPSSGANVLTF	TGTGCCAGTAGACCTAGCTCTGGGGCCAACGTCCTGACTTTC
TRBV29-1	.	.	TRBJ2-1	CSVGGGQRTEQFF	TGCAGCGTTGGGGGGGGACAGAGGACTGAGCAGTTCTTC
TRBV12-3/TRBV12-4	.	.	TRBJ1-5	CASSLGRGQHF	TGTGCCAGCAGTTTGGGAAGGGGCCAGCATTTT
TRBV9	TRBD2	.	TRBJ2-6	CASSDPGGAGANVLTF	TGTGCCAGCAGCGACCCGGGAGGGGCTGGGGCCAACGTCCTGACTTTC
TRBV3-1/TRBV3-2	.	once	TRBJ1-2	CASSPRPSYGYTF	TGTGCCAGCAGCCCCCGACCGTCATATGGCTACACCTTC
TRBV12-3/TRBV12-4	.	.	TRBJ1-3	CASRPSSGNTIYF	TGTGCCAGCAGACCAAGCTCTGGAAACACCATATATTTT
TRBV11-2	TRBD1	.	TRBJ2-5	CASSARRPGGVETQYF	TGTGCCAGCAGCGCCCGCCGGCCAGGGGGCGTTGAGACCCAGTACTTC
TRBV19	TRBD1	.	TRBJ2-3	CASSIDRVGYTQYF	TGTGCCAGTAGTATCGACAGGGTTGGGTATACGCAGTATTTT
TRBV12-3/TRBV12-4	.	.	TRBJ2-1	CASSLPRGEQFF	TGTGCCAGCAGTTTGCCCCGGGGTGAGCAGTTCTTC
TRBV7-2	TRBD1	.	TRBJ1-4	CASSLWTGSEKLFF	TGTGCCAGCAGCTTGTGGACAGGATCTGAAAAACTGTTTTTT
TRBV5-1	.	.	TRBJ2-7	CASSLGPGEGEQYF	TGCGCCAGCAGCTTGGGTCCTGGGGAAGGCGAGCAGTACTTC
TRBV25-1	TRBD1	once	TRBJ2-7	CASSETHGTGGYEQYF	TGTGCCAGCAGTGAGACCCACGGGACAGGGGGCTACGAGCAGTACTTC
TRBV27	.	.	TRBJ2-2	CASTQGNTGELFF	TGTGCCAGCACACAGGGGAACACCGGGGAGCTGTTTTTT
TRBV5-4	TRBD1	.	TRBJ2-2	CASSHRDRDFLGTGELFF	TGTGCCAGCAGCCACCGGGACAGGGATTTTTTAGGGACCGGGGAGCTGTTTTTT
TRBV4-1	.	.	TRBJ1-1	CASSQDGQVSTEAFF	TGCGCCAGCAGCCAAGACGGGCAGGTTTCCACTGAAGCTTTCTTT
TRBV4-2	.	.	TRBJ1-1	CASSQSELYTEAFF	TGTGCCAGCAGCCAATCAGAACTCTACACTGAAGCTTTCTTT
TRBV7-8	.	.	TRBJ1-5	CASSLREQGAGDQPQHF	TGTGCCAGCAGCCTAAGAGAACAGGGCGCTGGGGATCAGCCCCAGCATTTT
TRBV28	.	.	TRBJ2-3	CASSGQPTDTQYF	TGTGCCAGCAGTGGGCAGCCCACAGATACGCAGTATTTT
TRBV7-6	.	once	TRBJ1-3	CASSLGYPGERNTIYF	TGTGCCAGCAGCTTAGGATACCCAGGGGAGAGAAACACCATATATTTT
TRBV5-4	TRBD2	once	TRBJ2-1	CASSGRASGWSSYNEQFF	TGTGCCAGCAGCGGGAGGGCTAGCGGGTGGAGCTCCTACAATGAGCAGTTCTTC
TRBV7-9	.	once	TRBJ1-1	CASSLGTVNTEAFF	TGTGCCAGCAGCTTAGGGACAGTCAACACTGAAGCTTTCTTT
TRBV30	.	once	TRBJ1-1	CAWSIRGSTEAFF	TGTGCCTGGAGCATCAGGGGCAGCACTGAAGCTTTCTTT
TRBV21-1	.	.	TRBJ1-5	CASSKEGGDNQPQHF	TGTGCCAGCAGCAAAGAAGGAGGGGATAATCAGCCCCAGCATTTT
TRBV11-1	.	.	TRBJ2-2	CASSLQSGELFF	TGTGCCAGCAGCTTACAGTCTGGGGAGCTGTTTTTT
TRBV11-2	.	.	TRBJ2-1	CASSGGTWNEQFF	TGTGCCAGCAGCGGGGGGACGTGGAATGAGCAGTTCTTC
TRBV7-9	.	.	TRBJ1-2	CALHRVYGYTF	TGTGCCCTGCATCGGGTATATGGCTACACCTTC
TRBV3-1/TRBV3-2	.	.	TRBJ1-1	CASSQEGNTEAFF	TGTGCCAGCAGCCAAGAGGGGAACACTGAAGCTTTCTTT